Listed here are 10 T cell receptor beta chains from one sample, sequenced in a study of CD8 T cells in ankylosing spondylitis. Using its own MiXCR run on the 5' RACE reads, TCRdb lists one record per CDR3 protein. The sample has 350,000 to 450,000 distinct CDR3 sequences, about 25% seen once. Regarding the study as a whole: Ankylosing spondylitis blood seemed to carry a telltale TCR beta motif made of under ten highly homologous variants.

These TCRs' antigens remain unknown. Material: blood, either unsorted or a sorted T cell fraction (not recorded which). Receptors were obtained from a male donor with ankylosing spondylitis.

This clonotype has only a few counts. The chain links TRBV7-9 to TRBJ2-1; 10 bases align to TRBD1. The CDR3 totals 16 residues. From germline, CDR1 is SEHNR and CDR2 FQNEAQ (reference sequence). With 4 bases clipped from V and 6 bases from J, the junction kept 9 bases outside the gene matches. In DNA form, the CDR3 reads TGTGCCAGCAGCTCCCGGACAGGGGGGGCTACCAATGAGCAGTTCTTC. Protein sequence: CASSSRTGGATNEQFF.

This clonotype was seen a handful of times. The rearrangement joins TRBV20-1 to TRBJ2-1; TRBD2 aligns across 11 bases. Germline trimming cut 1 base from V and 0 bases from J; bases unmatched to any gene: 2. Per germline, CDR1 DFQATT and CDR2 SNEGSKA (reference sequence). The CDR3 is 16 residues long. CDR3 residues: CSARVAGGDSYNEQFF. The CDR3 region has the DNA TGCAGTGCTAGAGTAGCGGGAGGGGACTCCTACAATGAGCAGTTCTTC.

The chain uses TRBV10-3 and TRBJ1-4, with 8 bases identical to TRBD1. Germline V gene lookup returns CDR1 ENHRY and CDR2 SYGVKD. The CDR3 runs 15 residues. V shed 0 bases, J shed 8 bases, and the junction held 5 bases outside the gene matches. CDR3: CAISESGQGGEKLFF. CDR3 sequence (DNA): TGTGCCATCAGTGAGTCTGGACAGGGCGGAGAAAAACTGTTTTTT.

The rearrangement uses TRBV30 and TRBJ2-5, with D unresolved. V was clipped by 5 bases and J by 5 bases, with 12 bases between them. The CDR3 totals 12 residues. Germline CDR1 GTSNPN, CDR2 SVGIG (reference sequence). The CDR3, as DNA: TGTGCCTGGGACCACTTTCGGGAGACCCAGTACTTC. As protein: CAWDHFRETQYF.

The V call is TRBV7-8, the J call TRBJ1-5; a weak D match, TRBD1 (5 bases). Germline assignment: CDR1 SGHVS and CDR2 FQNEAQ. The CDR3 consists of 16 residues. V lost 3 bases and J lost 3, with 15 bases in between. As DNA, the CDR3 is TGTGCCAGCAGCTTGGCCCCGGGACGGATCAATCAGCCCCAGCATTTT. Amino acids: CASSLAPGRINQPQHF.

This clonotype was observed a handful of times. CDR3 region: CSVEGRQGYGYTF. The CDR3 DNA sequence: TGCAGCGTTGAAGGTCGACAGGGGTATGGCTACACCTTC. V usage is TRBV29-1 and J usage is TRBJ1-2, with 8 bases aligning to TRBD1. Germline-derived CDR1 and CDR2 are SQVTM and ANQGSEA. The CDR3 is made up of 13 amino acids. V shed 1 base and J 5 bases; nucleotides not matched to a gene: 3.

V usage is TRBV12-3 or TRBV12-4 and J usage is TRBJ2-1; D gene unclear. V was cut by 4 bases and J by 0 bases, with 16 bases left in between. This CDR3 has 17 residues. In DNA form, the CDR3 reads TGTGCCAGCAGTTCCTCCGCACAGCTAAACTCCTACAATGAGCAGTTCTTC. It translates to CASSSSAQLNSYNEQFF.

This rearrangement joins TRBV21-1 to TRBJ2-1; the table calls TRBD2, which could not be checked here. TRBV21-1 is flagged as a pseudogene. The CDR3 has 14 amino acids. CDR3 loop: CASTPGLVYNEQFF. The CDR3 DNA is TGTGCCAGCACCCCGGGACTAGTGTACAATGAGCAGTTCTTC.

This clonotype was seen more than once but under ten times. V is TRBV28 and J is TRBJ1-2, with D perhaps TRBD1 (6 bases). Per the germline V gene, CDR1 is MDHEN and CDR2 is SYDVKM. V was clipped by 3 bases and J by 8 bases, with 13 bases between them. This CDR3 comprises 13 residues. DNA for the CDR3: TGTGCCAGCAGTTTGCAGGGGCTGGGAGGCTACACCTTC. Residues: CASSLQGLGGYTF.

This clonotype was recorded a few times. This chain connects TRBV12-3 or TRBV12-4 to TRBJ2-5; the D call may be TRBD1 or TRBD2 (6 bases each). Trimming removed 2 bases from V and 6 bases from J, with 13 bases in between. This CDR3 comprises 14 residues. The CDR3 loop reads CASSLTGGGKTQYF. CDR3 DNA sequence: TGTGCCAGCAGTTTAACCGGAGGGGGAAAGACCCAGTACTTC.